The 24 T cell receptor beta chains below all came from one sample that was sequenced in a study of breast tumors, draining lymph nodes, adjacent tissues. TCRdb itself ran the multiplex PCR reads through MiXCR, one entry per CDR3 protein. The sample yields about 230,000 distinct CDR3 sequences, about 32% seen once. Samples came from axillary lymph nodes draining the breast cancer. Sequenced input: axillary lymph node tissue. The receptors stem from a female donor with breast cancer. Some clones in this sample may be carry-over from other donors' samples.

This clonotype was seen repeatedly, ten times or more. The chain links TRBV4-2 to TRBJ2-3, with 9 bases fitting TRBD2. The CDR3 covers 15 residues. Germline V gene data show CDR1 as LGHNA and CDR2 as YNFKEQ. The ends lost 4 bases at V and 6 bases at J; junction bases unmatched: 8. Here the CDR3 reads CASSLSSGTRDTQYF. As DNA, the CDR3 is TGTGCCAGCAGCCTATCTAGCGGGACTAGGGATACGCAGTATTTT.

This clonotype has ten or more counts. The genes are TRBV24-1 and TRBJ2-7; D possibly corresponds to TRBD1 (6 bases). V was trimmed by 7 bases and J by 4 bases, leaving 16 bases between them. This CDR3 is 14 amino acids long. CDR1 is KGHDR, CDR2 SFDVKD, per germline. For the CDR3, the DNA is TGTGCCACCAGCGCCCGGGACAAGAATTACGAGCAGTACTTC. Translated, it gives CATSARDKNYEQYF.

This clonotype came up many times. The chain recombines TRBV2 with TRBJ2-5; D perhaps matches TRBD2 (6 bases). The CDR3 runs to 13 residues. In germline, CDR1 is SNHLY, CDR2 FYNNEI. Trimming removed 4 bases at V and 3 bases at J, with 9 bases between. CDR3 nucleotides: TGTGCCAGCAGTGTCGGGAGAAAAGAGACCCAGTACTTC. This codes for CASSVGRKETQYF.

The chain employs TRBV19 and TRBJ2-7, with TRBD1 matching 9 bases. The CDR3 extends over 14 amino acids. V dropped 6 bases and J dropped 6; count of bases not matched to a gene: 9. Germline CDR1 and CDR2: LNHDA and SQIVND (reference sequence). CDR3 protein: CASSPRQGVLEQYF. CDR3 sequence (DNA): TGTGCCAGTAGCCCAAGACAGGGGGTCCTCGAGCAGTACTTC.

This clonotype has a count of ten or more. This chain connects TRBV11-3 to TRBJ2-2; 10 bases agree with TRBD2. Germline values: CDR1 SGHNT, CDR2 YENEEA. The CDR3 is 14 amino acids. J lost 7 bases, V lost 3 bases, and 2 bases had no gene match. In DNA, the CDR3 is TGTGCCAGCAGCTTGAGCGGGGGGGGCGGGGAGCTGTTTTTT. It specifies CASSLSGGGGELFF.

V and J are TRBV20-1 and TRBJ2-1, with TRBD1 as a possible D gene (6 bases). CDR3 length equals 15 residues. Germline V gene lookup returns CDR1 DFQATT and CDR2 SNEGSKA (reference sequence). Trimming stripped 6 bases from V and 0 bases from J, with 15 bases between. This CDR3 is CSANRDRSSYNEQFF. As DNA, the CDR3 is TGCAGTGCCAATCGCGACAGGAGCTCCTACAATGAGCAGTTCTTC.

This clonotype was detected ten times or more. One end of the junction fails to match germline, which may point to a read error. The CDR3 nucleotides are TGTGCTAGCAGCTTTACGGGACACTTCTACGAGCAGTACTTC. Its protein product is CASSFTGHFYEQYF. The rearrangement uses TRBV7-7 and TRBJ2-7; TRBD1 might be the D (6 bases). The CDR3 runs to 14 residues. Per the germline V gene, CDR1 is SSHAT and CDR2 is FNYEAQ (reference sequence).

The rearrangement uses TRBV20-1 and TRBJ2-7; TRBD1 matches at 8 bases. The CDR3 has 14 amino acids. In germline, CDR1 is DFQATT, CDR2 SNEGSKA (reference sequence). J was trimmed by 6 bases and V by 4 bases; bases with no gene match: 11. CDR3 DNA sequence: TGCAGTGCTAAACCCGGGACAGGCGCCTCCGAGCAGTACTTC. Encoded protein: CSAKPGTGASEQYF.

This clonotype was seen more than once but under ten times. The chain carries TRBV5-4 and TRBJ2-6; D might be TRBD2 (6 bases). The V and J ends lost 4 bases and 0 bases respectively, with 20 bases between them. Germline-derived CDR1 and CDR2 are SGHNT and YYREEE (reference sequence). The CDR3 loop spans 19 amino acids. CDR3 residues: CASSGGPGATTSGANVLTF. In DNA form, the CDR3 reads TGTGCCAGCAGCGGAGGGCCGGGAGCCACTACCTCTGGGGCCAACGTCCTGACTTTC.

Concerning this clonotype itself: A much larger clone differs from this one at a single base, so this may be a read error. CDR3 sequence reads: CASVKSAGQGVNEQFF. CDR3 in DNA: TGTGCCAGCGTAAAAAGCGCGGGACAGGGGGTTAATGAGCAGTTCTTC. The chain employs TRBV12-3 or TRBV12-4 and TRBJ2-1; 11 positions agree with TRBD1. The CDR3 covers 16 residues. The junction had 13 bases not matched to a gene; V was cut back by 8 bases and J by 7 bases.

This clonotype appeared once. The chain combines TRBV6-5 with TRBJ2-5, with a weak D call TRBD2 (5 bases). Trimming took 7 bases from V and 4 from J, leaving 19 bases between them. This CDR3 comprises 15 residues. Per germline, CDR1 MNHEY and CDR2 SVGAGI. CDR3 in amino acids: CASTLSVGYRETQYF. The CDR3 DNA is TGTGCCAGCACCCTTAGCGTGGGCTACAGAGAGACCCAGTACTTC.

The rearrangement joins TRBV7-9 to TRBJ1-4; 7 bases match TRBD1. CDR3 length equals 15 residues. Germline V lookup: CDR1 SEHNR, CDR2 FQNEAQ (reference sequence). V dropped 0 bases and J dropped 8; count of bases not matched to a gene: 6. In DNA, the CDR3 is TGTGCCAGCAGCTTAGCGGGCAGGGGGGAGGAAAAACTGTTTTTT. This codes for CASSLAGRGEEKLFF.

This clonotype was recorded many times. The V and J genes are TRBV2 and TRBJ2-2; 10 bases match TRBD1. The CDR3 has 16 amino acids. Looked up from germline, CDR1 is SNHLY and CDR2 is FYNNEI. Germline trimming cut 6 bases from V and 6 bases from J; bases unmatched to any gene: 10. CDR3: CASSQSGQGIAGELFF. The CDR3 DNA follows: TGTGCCAGCAGCCAATCGGGACAGGGGATCGCCGGGGAGCTGTTTTTT.

The rearrangement uses TRBV6-5 and TRBJ1-2; the D is unclear. V shed 5 bases and J shed 2 bases, with 9 bases lying between them. CDR3 length: 13 residues. Germline CDR1 and CDR2: MNHEY and SVGAGI. The chain's CDR3 is CASSHGQNYGYTF. The CDR3, as DNA: TGTGCCAGCAGTCACGGGCAGAACTATGGCTACACCTTC.

This clonotype was picked up many times. V gene TRBV2 combines with J gene TRBJ2-5, with TRBD1 identical over 8 bases. The germline gives CDR1 SNHLY, CDR2 FYNNEI. This CDR3 has 15 amino acids. V shed 3 bases, J shed 4 bases, and the junction held 7 bases outside the gene matches. The CDR3 reads CASSDRQGARETQYF. The CDR3 DNA reads as TGTGCCAGCAGTGATCGGCAGGGGGCGCGAGAGACCCAGTACTTC.

This clonotype was detected ten times or more. This sequence joins TRBV6-1 and TRBJ2-5; 12 bases line up with TRBD2. This CDR3 spans 14 amino acids. The germline CDR1 and CDR2 sequences are MNHNS and SASEGT. The V gene end was trimmed by 6 bases and the J gene end by 5 bases; junction bases not matched to a gene: 4. CDR3 bases: TGTGCCAGCAGACTAGCGGGGGGCGGGGAGACCCAGTACTTC. The encoded protein is CASRLAGGGETQYF.

In this sample, this clonotype turned up many times. The gene calls are TRBV5-1 and TRBJ2-5; the match to TRBD2 covers 8 bases. CDR1 SGHRS and CDR2 YFSETQ come from the germline V gene. V shed 4 bases and J 4 bases; nucleotides not matched to a gene: 9. CDR3 length equals 15 residues. The CDR3 nucleotides are TGCGCCAGCAGCGCGAGACTAGCGCCAGGAGAGACCCAGTACTTC. Amino acid sequence: CASSARLAPGETQYF.

This clonotype has a count of ten or more. The V gene is TRBV12-3 or TRBV12-4, the J gene TRBJ2-1, with 11 bases lining up with TRBD1. The length of the CDR3 is 14 residues. With 6 bases clipped from V and 8 bases from J, the junction kept 6 bases outside the gene matches. CDR3 amino acids: CASSTGTGGYEQFF. Here the CDR3 DNA reads TGTGCCAGCAGCACCGGGACAGGGGGGTATGAGCAGTTCTTC.

A remark on this clonotype: Since a much larger clone is just one base distant, this may be a read error. In DNA form, the CDR3 reads TGCAGTGCTCGGGACAGCCGGCGGCGATCAGAGACCCAGTACTTC. Its translation: CSARDSRRRSETQYF. This rearrangement joins TRBV20-1 to TRBJ2-5; TRBD1 matches at 7 bases. The CDR3 runs 15 residues. CDR1 and CDR2 from the germline V gene are DFQATT and SNEGSKA (reference sequence). Trimming took 5 bases from V and 4 from J; bases not matched to a gene: 13.

This clonotype appeared many times. The V call is TRBV28, the J call TRBJ1-2, with a tentative D call TRBD1 (5 bases). The germline CDR1 and CDR2 sequences are MDHEN and SYDVKM. The germline V and J ends were trimmed by 7 bases and 8 bases, with 8 bases remaining between them. The CDR3 is made up of 10 amino acids. The CDR3 region is CASMRGGYTF. The CDR3 DNA follows: TGTGCCAGCATGCGGGGCGGCTACACCTTC.

In its sample, this clonotype was seen many times. The CDR3 loop reads CASSSLDRGMETQYF. The CDR3 DNA is TGCGCCAGCAGCTCATTAGACAGGGGAATGGAGACCCAGTACTTC. The gene calls are TRBV5-1 and TRBJ2-5; 8 bases match TRBD1. The CDR3 covers 15 residues. The ends lost 3 bases at V and 5 bases at J; junction bases unmatched: 9. Germline CDR1 is SGHRS and CDR2 is YFSETQ.

In its sample, this clonotype was seen a few times. A much larger clone is a single base away; this may be a read error. This chain uses TRBV6-1 with TRBJ2-7, with D perhaps TRBD1 (5 bases). Trimming pared 6 bases from V and 1 base from J, leaving 19 bases between. This CDR3 comprises 16 residues. Germline V lookup: CDR1 MNHNS, CDR2 SASEGT. The CDR3 here is CASSQRVRALSYEQYF. In nucleotides, the CDR3 is TGTGCCAGCAGCCAAAGAGTCAGGGCTCTTTCCTACGAGCAGTACTTC.

As regards this clonotype: This could be a read error, since a much larger clone is one nucleotide away. The chain is built from TRBV18 and TRBJ1-4; 9 positions match TRBD1. Per the germline V gene, CDR1 is KGHSH and CDR2 is LQKENI. There are 14 residues in the CDR3. The DNA for the CDR3 is TGTGCCAGCTCACCGGGACAGGGACCCGAAAAACTGCTTTTT. The encoded protein is CASSPGQGPEKLLF.

With regard to this clonotype: A clone one base away is much larger, so this may be a read error. V and J are TRBV20-1 and TRBJ2-1; 8 bases align to TRBD2. Germline trimming cut 0 bases from V and 13 bases from J; bases unmatched to any gene: 11. The CDR3 covers 14 residues. Per the germline V gene, CDR1 is DFQATT and CDR2 is SNEGSKA (reference sequence). The CDR3 is CSARDPISGTEQFF. As DNA, the CDR3 is TGCAGTGCTAGAGACCCTATTAGCGGGACGGAACAGTTCTTC.